This T cell receptor beta chain was sequenced in a study of shared clonotypes between healthy human individuals. Trimming stripped 3 bases from V and 0 bases from J, with 12 bases between. Germline V gene sequence: CDR1 MNHEY, CDR2 SMNVEV (reference sequence). The length of the CDR3 is 15 residues. A split of CD4+ cells into CD45RA+ naive and CD45RA-negative memory subsets was performed. Every immunoSEQ plate was one replicate of a subset's evenly spread DNA. This table comes from immunoSEQ multiplex PCR, and its TCRdb copy is limited to in-frame clones, with some not included. The data show more than 850,000 clones, around 78% seen once.

V usage is TRBV27 and J usage is TRBJ2-7; D perhaps matches TRBD1 (6 bases). This receptor was obtained from a man between 18 and 35 years old in good health. Some clones in this sample may be carry-over from other donors' samples. Input material: memory CD4+ T cells from PBMCs. The subset denotes: CD45RA-negative fraction. The CDR3 nucleotides read TGTGCCAGCAGTTTGGTCTCACAGGGCTCCTACGAGCAGTACTTC. The encoded protein is CASSLVSQGSYEQYF.